What follows are 25 T cell receptor beta chains derived from one specimen sequenced in a study of blood T cell repertoires in COVID-19. TCRdb's copy holds only in-frame clones and misses some; the assay was immunoSEQ multiplex PCR. The data contain some 220,000 clones, 84% of them seen just once; the ten biggest clones take up roughly 8.7%. The sample comprised peripheral blood. The receptors were gathered from a man aged 45-60 years with active or convalescent COVID-19.

The J gene is TRBJ2-5, the V gene TRBV3-1 (or the pseudogene TRBV3-2); possible D gene TRBD2, 5 bases. Germline CDR1 is LGHDT and CDR2 is YNNKEL (reference sequence). This CDR3 is built from 13 residues. Trimming stripped 4 bases from V and 7 bases from J, with 13 bases between. For the CDR3, the DNA is TGTGCCAGCAGCCGAGGCGACGGAGGGACCCAGTACTTC. Its translation: CASSRGDGGTQYF.

The chain uses TRBV27 and TRBJ2-5, with 10 bases lining up with TRBD2. Germline values: CDR1 MNHEY, CDR2 SMNVEV (reference sequence). The J segment lost 5 bases and the V segment lost 0 bases, leaving 3 bases of the junction unmatched. The length of the CDR3 is 15 residues. The CDR3 coding sequence is TGTGCCAGCAGTTTATCGCTAGCGGGGGTGGAGACCCAGTACTTC. Its translation: CASSLSLAGVETQYF.

This rearrangement joins TRBV15 to TRBJ2-3; 16 nucleotides agree with TRBD2. Per germline, CDR1 LNHNV and CDR2 YYDKDF (reference sequence). With 4 bases clipped from V and 1 base from J, the junction kept 8 bases outside the gene matches. CDR3 length equals 19 residues. The DNA for the CDR3 is TGTGCCACCAGCACCCCCGGGACTAGCGGGAGGGTAGGCACAGATACGCAGTATTTT. Protein: CATSTPGTSGRVGTDTQYF.

The chain carries TRBV9 and TRBJ2-4; TRBD2 agrees at 8 bases. This CDR3 region has 16 residues. Trimming at V came to 4 bases and at J to 0 bases, leaving 6 bases not matched to a gene. From germline, CDR1 is SGDLS and CDR2 YYNGEE. The CDR3 protein is CASSTAGGLAKNIQYF. The CDR3 DNA sequence: TGTGCCAGCAGCACGGCGGGGGGCTTAGCCAAAAACATTCAGTACTTC.

The rearrangement joins TRBV7-9 to TRBJ1-4; D is unclear. Germline CDR1 SEHNR, CDR2 FQNEAQ (reference sequence). This CDR3 is 14 amino acids long. The V gene lost 5 bases and the J gene lost 7 bases, with 14 bases spanning the gap. The CDR3 region has the DNA TGTGCCAGCAGCCCCCCCATTCGGGGTGAAAAACTGTTTTTT. It is translated as CASSPPIRGEKLFF.

The rearrangement joins TRBV27 to TRBJ1-1, with TRBD1 matching over 8 bases. The CDR3 has 13 residues. Germline V gives CDR1 MNHEY, CDR2 SMNVEV (reference sequence). Trimming at V came to 4 bases and at J to 5 bases, leaving 3 bases not matched to a gene. The CDR3 coding sequence is TGTGCCAGCAGTTATCGGACAGGGACTGAAGCTTTCTTT. Translated, it gives CASSYRTGTEAFF.

This clone was picked up a small number of times. The V and J genes are TRBV5-1 and TRBJ1-3; possibly TRBD1 for D (5 bases). With 0 bases removed from V and 3 bases from J, the gap between germline ends came to 10 bases. CDR1 is SGHRS and CDR2 is YFSETQ in the germline V gene. The CDR3 sequence is 15 residues long. Written as DNA, the CDR3 is TGCGCCAGCAGCTTGGACCGGCAGGGTGGAAACACCATATATTTT. Amino acids: CASSLDRQGGNTIYF.

The chain couples TRBV7-9 to TRBJ2-7; 7 bases are shared with TRBD1. Germline V gene sequence: CDR1 SEHNR, CDR2 FQNEAQ (reference sequence). V shed 5 bases and J 1 base; nucleotides not matched to a gene: 5. The CDR3 length is 14 residues. The CDR3 DNA sequence: TGTGCCAGCAGCCCCCGGGACAGTTCCTACGAGCAGTACTTC. This encodes CASSPRDSSYEQYF. Filled out from reference TRBV7-9 and TRBJ2-7, the complete variable domain reads DTGVSQNPRHKITKRGQNVTFRCDPISEHNRLYWYRQTLGQGPEFLTYFQNEAQLEKSRLLSDRFSAERPKGSFSTLEIQRTEQGDSAMYLCASSPRDSSYEQYFGPGTRLTVT.

This chain joins TRBV15 and TRBJ2-3, with D hard to call. The V gene lost 6 bases and the J gene lost 2 bases, with 9 bases spanning the gap. Germline CDR1 and CDR2: LNHNV and YYDKDF (reference sequence). CDR3 length equals 13 residues. DNA of the CDR3: TGTGCCACCAGTTCCACAGTCACAGATACGCAGTATTTT. The encoded protein is CATSSTVTDTQYF.

The chain is built from TRBV5-4 and TRBJ1-2; 10 bases line up with TRBD1. The CDR3 covers 13 residues. Germline V gene sequence: CDR1 SGHNT, CDR2 YYREEE (reference sequence). With 5 bases clipped from V and 4 bases from J, the junction kept 2 bases outside the gene matches. The chain's CDR3 is CASSWDRGYGYTF. CDR3 DNA sequence: TGTGCCAGCAGTTGGGACAGGGGCTATGGCTACACCTTC.

The chain is built from TRBV2 and TRBJ1-5, with 11 nucleotides matching TRBD1. V was pared by 6 bases and J by 9 bases, with 10 bases of the junction left unmatched. Germline CDR1 reads SNHLY; CDR2 reads FYNNEI. The CDR3 has 15 amino acids. Here the CDR3 DNA reads TGTGCCAGCAGCGCCGGGACAGGGGGAATCAGGCCCCAGCATTTT. Encoded protein: CASSAGTGGIRPQHF. The full variable domain, rest sourced from reference TRBV2 and TRBJ1-5, is EPEVTQTPSHQVTQMGQEVILRCVPISNHLYFYWYRQILGQKVEFLVSFYNNEISEKSEIFDDQFSVERPDGSNFTLKIRSTKLEDSAMYFCASSAGTGGIRPQHFGDGTRLSIL.

The rearrangement joins TRBV24-1 to TRBJ2-3; TRBD1 aligns across 7 bases. Germline trimming cut 0 bases from V and 1 base from J; bases unmatched to any gene: 0. Germline V gene data show CDR1 as KGHDR and CDR2 as SFDVKD. The CDR3 consists of 15 residues. CDR3 protein: CATSDLQGGTDTQYF. CDR3 coding DNA: TGTGCCACCAGTGATTTGCAGGGGGGCACAGATACGCAGTATTTT.

The V and J genes are TRBV7-9 and TRBJ1-5; possibly TRBD1 for D (6 bases). The CDR3 has 14 residues. V was trimmed by 8 bases and J by 1 base, leaving 12 bases between them. Germline loops: CDR1 SEHNR, CDR2 FQNEAQ (reference sequence). The CDR3: CASDPGTSNQPQHF. The DNA of the CDR3 is TGTGCCAGCGACCCAGGGACAAGCAATCAGCCCCAGCATTTT.

The chain links TRBV4-1 to TRBJ1-6, with a weak D call TRBD1 (5 bases). V gave up 1 base and J gave up 0 bases, with 16 bases separating them. This CDR3 region has 19 residues. Per germline, CDR1 MGHRA and CDR2 YSYEKL. CDR3 sequence (DNA): TGCGCCAGCAGCCAAGTAGGGCTACGACAGAGCTCCTATAATTCACCCCTCCACTTT. Residues: CASSQVGLRQSSYNSPLHF.

The chain has TRBV5-1 and TRBJ1-3, with 9 bases that match TRBD1. The germline CDR1 and CDR2 sequences are SGHRS and YFSETQ. J gave up 6 bases and V 1 base, and 8 bases lay outside the gene matches. The CDR3 has 16 residues. The CDR3 DNA reads as TGCGCCAGCAGCTTGCAACCGGGACAGGGAGTAAACACCATATATTTT. Amino acid sequence: CASSLQPGQGVNTIYF. The whole variable domain, filled in from reference TRBV5-1 and TRBJ1-3, reads KAGVTQTPRYLIKTRGQQVTLSCSPISGHRSVSWYQQTPGQGLQFLFEYFSETQRNKGNFPGRFSGRQFSNSRSEMNVSTLELGDSALYLCASSLQPGQGVNTIYFGEGSWLTVV.

The chain joins TRBV7-8 to TRBJ2-7, with D maybe TRBD1 (5 bases). This CDR3 comprises 14 residues. Germline V gene lookup returns CDR1 SGHVS and CDR2 FQNEAQ. Trimming removed 2 bases from V and 3 bases from J, with 11 bases in between. For the CDR3, the DNA is TGTGCCAGCAGCTTACGACAGATCAACTACGAGCAGTACTTC. Protein: CASSLRQINYEQYF.

The rearrangement joins TRBV5-1 to TRBJ2-4, with D uncertain. The V and J ends lost 0 bases and 0 bases respectively, with 10 bases between them. Germline loops: CDR1 SGHRS, CDR2 YFSETQ. The CDR3 is 16 amino acids. The CDR3 region is CASSLGPMAAKNIQYF. CDR3 bases: TGCGCCAGCAGCTTGGGCCCCATGGCAGCCAAAAACATTCAGTACTTC.

This chain links TRBV2 with TRBJ1-5; D might be TRBD1 (5 bases). The CDR3 has 12 amino acids. Trimming left V 11 bases short and J 4 bases short, with 12 bases between. Germline values: CDR1 SNHLY, CDR2 FYNNEI. This chain's CDR3 is CASRQPNQPQHF. The DNA for the CDR3 is TGTGCCTCCCGACAGCCAAATCAGCCCCAGCATTTT.

This chain joins TRBV18 and TRBJ2-5, with TRBD2 matching 12 bases. CDR3 length equals 16 residues. The junction had 6 bases not matched to a gene; V was cut back by 5 bases and J by 2 bases. Germline assignment: CDR1 KGHSH and CDR2 LQKENI. CDR3 in amino acids: CASSYWTSGEQETQYF. The CDR3 bases are TGTGCCAGCTCATACTGGACTAGCGGGGAACAAGAGACCCAGTACTTC.

This chain connects TRBV2 to TRBJ2-7, with TRBD1 matching over 7 bases. CDR1 and CDR2 from the germline V gene are SNHLY and FYNNEI. V dropped 2 bases and J dropped 3; count of bases not matched to a gene: 4. This CDR3 comprises 14 residues. The CDR3 reads CASSEQGDVYEQYF. As DNA, the CDR3 is TGTGCCAGCAGTGAACAGGGGGATGTCTACGAGCAGTACTTC.

The gene calls are TRBV7-2 and TRBJ1-2; maybe TRBD1 (5 bases). CDR1 SGHTA and CDR2 FQGNSA come from the germline V gene. The germline V and J ends were trimmed by 2 bases and 3 bases, with 10 bases remaining between them. The CDR3 runs to 14 residues. CDR3 in amino acids: CASSLIGVDYGYTF. The CDR3 DNA reads TGTGCCAGCAGCTTAATAGGGGTGGACTATGGCTACACCTTC.

V gene TRBV18 combines with J gene TRBJ2-3; weak D call: TRBD1 (6 bases). This CDR3 has 13 residues. Germline CDR1 reads KGHSH; CDR2 reads LQKENI. With 3 bases removed from V and 6 bases from J, the gap between germline ends came to 10 bases. CDR3 nucleotides: TGTGCCAGCTCACCGCAGGACAGCGATACGCAGTATTTT. Encoded protein: CASSPQDSDTQYF.

The chain carries TRBV7-2 and TRBJ2-5; the D is unclear. The CDR3 loop spans 12 amino acids. V was cut by 5 bases and J by 5 bases, with 9 bases left in between. Germline V gene data show CDR1 as SGHTA and CDR2 as FQGNSA. The CDR3: CASSPMVETQYF. DNA of the CDR3: TGTGCCAGCAGCCCTATGGTGGAGACCCAGTACTTC.

This rearrangement joins TRBV3-1 (or the pseudogene TRBV3-2) to TRBJ2-7, with D tentatively TRBD2 (5 bases). Germline assignment: CDR1 LGHDT and CDR2 YNNKEL (reference sequence). Trimming cost V 1 base and J 7 bases, with 17 bases left between them. The CDR3 is made up of 15 amino acids. The CDR3: CASSQASPPTREQYV. CDR3 DNA: TGTGCCAGCAGCCAAGCCTCTCCCCCCACTAGGGAGCAGTACGTC.

This clone came up once. The chain couples TRBV11-3 to TRBJ1-5, with 7 bases fitting TRBD1. The J segment lost 0 bases and the V segment lost 5 bases, leaving 7 bases of the junction unmatched. Per germline, CDR1 SGHNT and CDR2 YENEEA. This CDR3 is 16 amino acids long. This CDR3 is CASSPGTGVSNQPQHF. The CDR3 DNA follows: TGTGCCAGCAGCCCGGGAACAGGGGTTAGCAATCAGCCCCAGCATTTT.